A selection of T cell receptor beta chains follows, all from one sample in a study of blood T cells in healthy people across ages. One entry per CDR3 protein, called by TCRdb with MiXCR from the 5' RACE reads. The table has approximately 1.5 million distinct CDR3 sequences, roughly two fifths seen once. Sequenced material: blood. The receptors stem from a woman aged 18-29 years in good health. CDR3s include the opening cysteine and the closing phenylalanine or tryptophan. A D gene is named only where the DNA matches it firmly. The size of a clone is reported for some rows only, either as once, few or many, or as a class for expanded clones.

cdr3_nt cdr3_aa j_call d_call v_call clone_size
TGTGCCAGCAGTCCCCTCCGGGGCGACAATGAGCAGTACTTC CASSPLRGDNEQYF TRBJ2-7 - TRBV12-3/TRBV12-4 -
TGTGCCAGCAGCCAAGCGGGGTTGAACACTGAAGCTTTCTTT CASSQAGLNTEAFF TRBJ1-1 - TRBV3-1 few
TGTGCCAGCAGCGTAGAGGCAAGAACCGATCAGCCCCAGCATTTT CASSVEARTDQPQHF TRBJ1-5 - TRBV9 -
TGCAGTGCTGAAACAGGGTCCGGGGCCAACGTCCTGACTTTC CSAETGSGANVLTF TRBJ2-6 - TRBV20-1 -
TGTGCCAGCTCACCAGAGAGGAACACTGAAGCTTTCTTT CASSPERNTEAFF TRBJ1-1 - TRBV18 few
TGCAGTGCCAGAAGGTCAGGGGACTACGAGCAGTACTTC CSARRSGDYEQYF TRBJ2-7 - TRBV20-1 -
TGCAGTGCGCCCGCTCTATTGGACAGGGGTTATGGCTACACCTTC CSAPALLDRGYGYTF TRBJ1-2 TRBD1 TRBV20-1 -
TGTGCCAGCAACCCCGGATGGGGAGAGCAGTACTTC CASNPGWGEQYF TRBJ2-5 - TRBV12-3/TRBV12-4 -
TGTGCCAGCAGTGACGCCCTCGGCAGGGACATTCAGTACTTC CASSDALGRDIQYF TRBJ2-4 - TRBV6-2/TRBV6-3 -
TGTGCCAGCAGTGAAGACAGCGGAGACCGTAGCACAGATACGCAGTATTTT CASSEDSGDRSTDTQYF TRBJ2-3 - TRBV25-1 -
TGTGCCAGCAGCCCAGGCCTAGGAGGGGCGAGGAATGAGCAGTTCTTC CASSPGLGGARNEQFF TRBJ2-1 - TRBV9 -
TGCGCCAGCAGCTCTCGGGTCGCTTGGGACGAGCAGTACTTC CASSSRVAWDEQYF TRBJ2-7 - TRBV5-1 few
TGCAGCGTCAACACGGGACAGTTCTACGAGCAGTACTTC CSVNTGQFYEQYF TRBJ2-7 TRBD1 TRBV29-1 -
TGTGCCAGCTCCGGGACTAGCGGGATTGAGTTCTTC CASSGTSGIEFF TRBJ2-1 TRBD2 TRBV12-3/TRBV12-4 -
TGTGCCAGCAGCACTCAAAGGGGCCACCCATATGGCTACACCTTC CASSTQRGHPYGYTF TRBJ1-2 - TRBV21-1 few
TGTGCCAGCAGCCAAGATATGGCGCGGTATGGCTACACCTTC CASSQDMARYGYTF TRBJ1-2 - TRBV4-2 -
TGCAGTGCTAGAGATAAGGTGACAGGCTCCGGCTACACCTTC CSARDKVTGSGYTF TRBJ1-2 - TRBV20-1 -
TGTGCCAGCAGCTTTTTCGGACTAGCGGGAGATGAGCAGTTCTTC CASSFFGLAGDEQFF TRBJ2-1 TRBD2 TRBV11-2 -
TGTGCCAGCAGCCCGTTAGCGGTAACTAGCACAGATACGCAGTATTTT CASSPLAVTSTDTQYF TRBJ2-3 - TRBV3-1 -
TGTGCCAGCAGGCAACCACAGGGGGCGAGTAGAGAAGCTTTCTTT CASRQPQGASREAFF TRBJ1-1 TRBD1 TRBV6-5 -
TGCGCCAGCAGCCAACAGGCACTAGCGGGCTCCTACGAGCAGTACTTC CASSQQALAGSYEQYF TRBJ2-7 TRBD2 TRBV4-1 few
TGCAGCGTTGGAAGAGGGGGCACATCTAATGAAAAACTGTTTTTT CSVGRGGTSNEKLFF TRBJ1-4 TRBD1 TRBV29-1 -
TGTGCCAGTAGCACCAGGGTAATCCCCTACGAGCAGTACTTC CASSTRVIPYEQYF TRBJ2-7 - TRBV19 -
TGTGCCAGCAGCCGGGCTACGAATACGCAGTATTTT CASSRATNTQYF TRBJ2-3 - TRBV3-1 -
TGCGCCAGCAGCGGAGCCCGGGGTGGGACAGATACGCAGTATTTT CASSGARGGTDTQYF TRBJ2-3 - TRBV4-1 -
TGTGCCACCAGCAGAGATGGGGGGGCCTACAATGAGCAGTTCTTC CATSRDGGAYNEQFF TRBJ2-1 TRBD2 TRBV15 few
TGTGCCAGCAGCTTGATATGGGGGAGAAATGGCTACACCTTC CASSLIWGRNGYTF TRBJ1-2 - TRBV5-8 few
TGCAGTGCTAGAGATCGAGGGCAGGCATCCTACGAGCAGTACTTC CSARDRGQASYEQYF TRBJ2-7 - TRBV20-1 -
TGTGCCAGCAGCCCATTCAGCTCCTATAATTCACCCCTCCACTTT CASSPFSSYNSPLHF TRBJ1-6 - TRBV9 -
TGTGCCAGCAGCCCCCAGGGACAGGGGGCGGTTGGCTACACCTTC CASSPQGQGAVGYTF TRBJ1-2 TRBD1 TRBV7-9 few
TGTGCCAGCAGTCCCTGGACAGGGGCCGCTATCTCCTACAATGAGCAGTTCTTC CASSPWTGAAISYNEQFF TRBJ2-1 TRBD1 TRBV12-3/TRBV12-4 few
TGCAGCGTTGTCGGGAAGGGACTAGCGGGAGGCGGGCCCTACAATGAGCAGTTCTTC CSVVGKGLAGGGPYNEQFF TRBJ2-1 TRBD2 TRBV29-1 -
TGTGCCAGCAGTGGTCGAGCTAGCTCCTATAATTCACCCCTCCACTTT CASSGRASSYNSPLHF TRBJ1-6 - TRBV2 -
TGCGCCAGCAGCTTTGACTTGTACAATGAGCAGTTCTTC CASSFDLYNEQFF TRBJ2-1 - TRBV4-1 few
TGCAGCGTTGGTCGGAGGGGCGAGCTTAGCGCTGAAGCTTTCTTT CSVGRRGELSAEAFF TRBJ1-1 - TRBV29-1 -
TGTGCCAGCAGCTTTAAAGGAATAGAGTATTTT CASSFKGIEYF TRBJ2-3 - TRBV7-9 -
TGTGCCAGCAGTTTAAAAGGGTTCTATGGCTACACCTTC CASSLKGFYGYTF TRBJ1-2 - TRBV27 few
TGTGCCAGCAGCTTGAGCTGGGGGTTGGGTGCAGATACGCAGTATTTT CASSLSWGLGADTQYF TRBJ2-3 - TRBV5-5 -
TGTGCCAGCAGTATGGACTACTCCCTGATATACAATGAGCAGTTCTTC CASSMDYSLIYNEQFF TRBJ2-1 - TRBV6-2/TRBV6-3 -
TGTGCCAGCAGTGGCGGGACAGAACAAGAGACCCAGTACTTC CASSGGTEQETQYF TRBJ2-5 - TRBV2 -
TGTGCCAGCAGCTTAGACTATGTTGCCAATGAGCAGTTCTTC CASSLDYVANEQFF TRBJ2-1 - TRBV11-3 -
TGTGCCAGCAGCTATATATTCGACAGAGCCAAAAACATTCAGTACTTC CASSYIFDRAKNIQYF TRBJ2-4 - TRBV5-6 -
TGTGCCAGCGTGGAGCGGGGGGGGACACTTGGCACAGATACGCAGTATTTT CASVERGGTLGTDTQYF TRBJ2-3 TRBD2 TRBV6-1 few
TGTGCTAGCAGCACGGACAGGGGCGGTGAGCAGTACTTC CASSTDRGGEQYF TRBJ2-7 TRBD1 TRBV7-7 -
TGTGCCAGCAGCTTACCATCGACAGCCTCCTACGAGCAGTACTTC CASSLPSTASYEQYF TRBJ2-7 - TRBV7-9 -
TGCGCCAGCAGTCTGAGGGGCATGGGCAGGGAGGGGCAGTTCTTC CASSLRGMGREGQFF TRBJ2-1 TRBD2 TRBV5-1 -
TGCAGCGCCTTGAGCGGGGAGACAACCTACAATGAGCAGTTCTTC CSALSGETTYNEQFF TRBJ2-1 TRBD2 TRBV29-1 few
TGTGCCAGCAGGTTACAGGGTATTAACGCTGAAGCTTTCTTT CASRLQGINAEAFF TRBJ1-1 - TRBV6-5 -
TGCGCCAGCACGAAAGGGAGGGACAACCCTCGAGGAGCCTCTGGGGCCAACGTCCTGACTTTC CASTKGRDNPRGASGANVLTF TRBJ2-6 - TRBV10-1 -